These T cell receptor beta chains were read from a single sample in a study of T cell repertoires in cytomegalovirus infection. Via MiXCR, TCRdb re-called the reads, giving one row per CDR3 protein. This table holds some 440,000 distinct CDR3 sequences, roughly 30% found once. Sequenced material: PBMCs. These receptors were collected from a human donor in good health (CMV status not recorded). Some clones in this sample may be carry-over from other donors' samples. Each CDR3 is given with its conserved first and last residue. The D gene is left open where the match is weak. Expanded clones get a size class; other rows say once, few or many, or leave the size out.

J,size,V,D,CDR3,DNA
TRBJ1-1,.,TRBV19,TRBD1,CASFGTGGPRAEAFF,TGTGCCAGCTTTGGGACAGGAGGGCCGAGGGCTGAAGCTTTCTTT
TRBJ1-1,many,TRBV7-2,TRBD1,CASSLTGGGTEAFF,TGTGCCAGCAGCTTGACAGGGGGCGGAACTGAAGCTTTCTTT
TRBJ2-5,.,TRBV20-1,.,CSARKQETQYF,TGCAGTGCTAGGAAACAAGAGACCCAGTACTTC
TRBJ1-2,many,TRBV7-8,.,CASSSHIYGYTF,TGTGCCAGCAGCTCTCACATTTATGGCTACACCTTC
TRBJ1-5,.,TRBV2,.,CASIGQTTQPQHF,TGTGCCAGCATCGGACAGACAACCCAGCCCCAGCATTTT
TRBJ2-5,.,TRBV5-4,.,CASSLEGVEETQYF,TGTGCCAGCAGCTTGGAGGGGGTGGAGGAGACCCAGTACTTC
TRBJ2-7,many,TRBV7-2,TRBD2,CASSLGGTKLFNYEQYF,TGTGCCAGCAGCTTAGGGGGGACTAAACTCTTCAACTACGAGCAGTACTTC
TRBJ2-1,.,TRBV3-1,.,CASSQDRRYDEQFF,TGTGCCAGCAGCCAAGATAGGCGGTACGATGAGCAGTTCTTC
TRBJ1-1,few,TRBV13,.,CASSSRNTEAFF,TGTGCCAGCAGTTCCCGGAACACTGAAGCTTTCTTT
TRBJ1-2,many,TRBV7-2,TRBD1,CASSPDRDYGYTF,TGTGCCAGCAGCCCGGACAGGGATTATGGCTACACCTTC
TRBJ1-2,.,TRBV19,.,CASSPTGQGGYTF,TGTGCCAGTAGTCCCACTGGACAAGGAGGCTACACCTTC
TRBJ2-2,few,TRBV5-4,TRBD2,CASSFGSGGLGELFF,TGTGCCAGCAGCTTTGGTAGCGGGGGGCTCGGGGAGCTGTTTTTT
TRBJ2-3,.,TRBV6-5,.,CASKRGDRTDTQYF,TGTGCCAGCAAAAGGGGAGATCGCACAGATACGCAGTATTTT
TRBJ1-1,many,TRBV7-6,.,CASSNGVKGTEAFF,TGTGCCAGCAGTAATGGGGTCAAGGGGACTGAAGCTTTCTTT
TRBJ2-1,many,TRBV7-9,.,CASSFGKPNRGQRAYNEQFF,TGTGCCAGCAGCTTCGGTAAACCCAACCGGGGGCAGAGGGCTTACAATGAGCAGTTCTTC
TRBJ1-2,few,TRBV5-6,.,CASSLAEASGYTF,TGTGCCAGCAGCTTGGCCGAGGCATCTGGCTACACCTTC
TRBJ2-7,many,TRBV7-2,.,CASSPLGGTEQYF,TGTGCCAGCAGCCCCCTGGGGGGTACGGAGCAGTACTTC
TRBJ1-2,.,TRBV24-1,.,CATSDFGQSYGYTF,TGTGCCACCAGTGATTTCGGACAAAGCTATGGCTACACCTTC
TRBJ2-1,.,TRBV3-1,TRBD1,CASSQDPGQVFNEQFF,TGTGCCAGCAGCCAAGACCCGGGACAGGTTTTTAATGAGCAGTTCTTC
TRBJ1-2,.,TRBV11-2,TRBD1,CASSLSSPRAGGFYGYTF,TGTGCCAGCAGCTTATCCTCCCCGCGGGCAGGGGGCTTTTATGGCTACACCTTC
TRBJ2-3,.,TRBV5-3,.,CASSLGLDPDTQYF,TGTGCCAGCAGCTTGGGCTTGGACCCAGATACGCAGTATTTT
TRBJ1-4,many,TRBV7-8,.,CASSLAWRSLSNEKLFF,TGTGCCAGCAGCTTAGCGTGGCGCAGCCTTTCTAATGAAAAACTGTTTTTT
TRBJ2-4,.,TRBV5-1,TRBD2,CASSPGLAGENIQYF,TGCGCCAGCAGCCCCGGACTAGCGGGGGAAAACATTCAGTACTTC
TRBJ1-1,many,TRBV7-2,TRBD1,CASSLQGQLNTEAFF,TGTGCCAGCAGCCTCCAGGGACAGTTGAACACTGAAGCTTTCTTT
TRBJ1-1,.,TRBV11-1,.,CASSLARTSEATEAFF,TGTGCCAGCAGCTTAGCCCGGACATCTGAGGCCACTGAAGCTTTCTTT
TRBJ1-4,.,TRBV6-4,.,CASSTKEETLEKLFF,TGTGCCAGCAGTACCAAAGAGGAGACTTTAGAAAAACTGTTTTTT
TRBJ2-3,.,TRBV5-6,TRBD2,CASSLPGLVVLYF,TGTGCCAGCAGCTTGCCGGGACTAGTGGTTTTATATTTT
TRBJ2-1,few,TRBV19,.,CASSSSPVTSYNEQFF,TGTGCCAGTAGTTCCTCCCCGGTGACCTCCTACAATGAGCAGTTCTTC